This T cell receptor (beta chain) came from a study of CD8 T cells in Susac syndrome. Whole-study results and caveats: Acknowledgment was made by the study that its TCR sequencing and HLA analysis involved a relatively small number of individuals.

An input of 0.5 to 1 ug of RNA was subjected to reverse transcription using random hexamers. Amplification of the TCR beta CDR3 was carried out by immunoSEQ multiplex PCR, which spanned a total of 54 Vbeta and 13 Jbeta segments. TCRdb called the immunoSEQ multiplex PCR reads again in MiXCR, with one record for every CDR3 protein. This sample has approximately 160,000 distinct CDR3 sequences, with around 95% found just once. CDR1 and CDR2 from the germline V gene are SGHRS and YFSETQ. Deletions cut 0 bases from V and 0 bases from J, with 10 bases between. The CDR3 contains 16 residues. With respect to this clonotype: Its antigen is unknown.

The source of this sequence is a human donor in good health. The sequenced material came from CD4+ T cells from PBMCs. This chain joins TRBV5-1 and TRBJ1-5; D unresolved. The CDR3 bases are TGCGCCAGCAGCTTGGGTCAGTTAGATAGCAATCAGCCCCAGCATTTT. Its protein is CASSLGQLDSNQPQHF.